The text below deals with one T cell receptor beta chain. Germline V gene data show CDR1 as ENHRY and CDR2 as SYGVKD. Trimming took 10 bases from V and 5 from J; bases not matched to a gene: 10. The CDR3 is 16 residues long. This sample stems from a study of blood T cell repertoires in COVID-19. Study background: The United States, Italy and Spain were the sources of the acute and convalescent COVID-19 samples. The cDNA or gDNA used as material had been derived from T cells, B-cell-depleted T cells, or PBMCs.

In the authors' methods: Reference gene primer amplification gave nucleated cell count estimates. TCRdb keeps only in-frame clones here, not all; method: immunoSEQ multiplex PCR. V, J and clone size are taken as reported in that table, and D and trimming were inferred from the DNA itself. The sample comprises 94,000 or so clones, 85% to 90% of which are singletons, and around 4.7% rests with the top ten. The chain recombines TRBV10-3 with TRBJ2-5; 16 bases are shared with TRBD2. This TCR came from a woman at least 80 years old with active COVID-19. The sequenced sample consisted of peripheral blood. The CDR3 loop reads CATGLAGGPFAETQYF. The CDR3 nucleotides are TGTGCCACGGGACTAGCGGGAGGGCCATTTGCGGAGACCCAGTACTTC.